The 16 T cell receptor beta chains presented below share a single source sample, sequenced in a study of T-cell reconstitution after alpha-beta-depleted transplantation in children. The authors prepared the TCRbeta library with unique molecular identifiers. TCRdb itself ran the PCR reads through MiXCR, one entry per CDR3 protein. In the table there are 200,000 or so distinct CDR3 sequences, roughly 6.5% of which are singletons. The material sequenced was PBMCs, taken before TCRalphabeta/CD19-depleted stem cell transplant. The receptors stem from a girl less than two years old with combined immunodeficiency, due to receive a stem cell transplant.

This clonotype has a count of ten or more. This chain uses TRBV6-4 with TRBJ2-1, with TRBD2 identical over 12 bases. Trimming took 5 bases from V and 0 from J; bases not matched to a gene: 8. The CDR3 covers 18 residues. Germline V gene lookup returns CDR1 MRHNA and CDR2 SNTAGT. The CDR3 reads CASSLNLAGGLSYNEQFF. CDR3 in DNA: TGTGCCAGCAGTCTGAACCTAGCGGGGGGGCTCTCCTACAATGAGCAGTTCTTC.

This clonotype has a count of ten or more. V usage is TRBV19 and J usage is TRBJ1-1; TRBD1 might be the D (6 bases). The germline V gene encodes CDR1 LNHDA and CDR2 SQIVND (reference sequence). The CDR3 runs to 13 residues. With 6 bases removed from V and 0 bases from J, the gap between germline ends came to 8 bases. CDR3 DNA sequence: TGTGCCAGTAGCGACAGGATGAACACTGAAGCTTTCTTT. This codes for CASSDRMNTEAFF.

This clonotype was counted only a few times. The chain carries TRBV19 and TRBJ2-1; a weak D match, TRBD1 (6 bases). CDR3 length: 12 amino acids. V dropped 8 bases and J dropped 7 bases, with 12 bases sitting between them. Germline assignment: CDR1 LNHDA and CDR2 SQIVND (reference sequence). The CDR3 nucleotides read TGTGCCAGTGGGTGGACAGTAAATGAGCAGTTCTTC. Amino acids: CASGWTVNEQFF.

CDR3 in amino acids: CASSVRGNEQFF. CDR3 nucleotide sequence: TGTGCCAGCAGCGTCAGGGGTAATGAGCAGTTCTTC. The genes are TRBV11-1 and TRBJ2-1, with a tentative D call TRBD1 (6 bases). The V and J ends lost 5 bases and 7 bases respectively, with 9 bases between them. The CDR3 runs 12 residues. Germline loops: CDR1 SGHAT, CDR2 FQDESV (reference sequence). The full variable domain, completed using reference TRBV11-1 and TRBJ2-1, is EAEVAQSPRYKITEKSQAVAFWCDPISGHATLYWYRQILGQGPELLVQFQDESVVDDSQLPKDRFSAERLKGVDSTLKIQPAELGDSAMYLCASSVRGNEQFFGPGTRLTVL.

This clonotype occurred many times. V is TRBV29-1 and J is TRBJ2-1, with 9 bases matching TRBD2. The CDR3 spans 15 residues. After removal of 4 bases from V and 4 bases from J, the junction contained 8 bases not matched to a gene. Germline-derived CDR1 and CDR2 are SQVTM and ANQGSEA. CDR3 loop: CSVAREGGIYNEQFF. CDR3 DNA: TGCAGCGTTGCGCGGGAGGGAGGAATATACAATGAGCAGTTCTTC.

This clonotype was seen more than once but under ten times. The CDR3 nucleotides are TGTGCCTGCCTACAGATCAGCAATCAGCCCCAGCATTTT. This encodes CACLQISNQPQHF. The V gene is TRBV6-6, the J gene TRBJ1-5; no clear D. Germline V gene sequence: CDR1 MNHNY, CDR2 SVGAGI (reference sequence). The length of the CDR3 is 13 residues. Trimming pared 11 bases from V and 1 base from J, leaving 12 bases between.

This clonotype occurred many times. The J gene is TRBJ2-2, the V gene TRBV5-1; TRBD2 matches 9 bases. Germline CDR1 and CDR2: SGHRS and YFSETQ. This CDR3 spans 14 amino acids. The ends lost 3 bases at V and 7 bases at J; junction bases unmatched: 4. The CDR3 coding sequence is TGCGCCAGCAGCTCGGGACTAGCTGGCGGGGAGCTGTTTTTT. Translated, it gives CASSSGLAGGELFF.

This clonotype was counted at least ten times. The J gene is TRBJ1-1, the V gene TRBV6-2 or TRBV6-3; 7 nucleotides match TRBD1. The CDR3 covers 14 residues. The V and J ends lost 4 bases and 0 bases, in that order; junction bases with no gene match: 2. The germline CDR1 and CDR2 sequences are MNHEY and SVGEGT. DNA of the CDR3: TGTGCCAGCAGTTGGACAGGACTGAACACTGAAGCTTTCTTT. It specifies CASSWTGLNTEAFF.

This clonotype was seen ten or more times. The chain combines TRBV28 with TRBJ1-2; 8 bases fit TRBD1. CDR3 size: 15 residues. V was pared by 7 bases and J by 2 bases, with 9 bases of the junction left unmatched. CDR1 is MDHEN and CDR2 is SYDVKM in the germline V gene. The CDR3 coding sequence is TGTGCCAGCAACTCCCCACAGGGGGGGAACTATGGCTACACCTTC. It translates to CASNSPQGGNYGYTF.

There are a few counts of this clonotype. This chain connects TRBV7-6 to TRBJ2-7; 8 bases are shared with TRBD1. This CDR3 region has 16 residues. CDR1 and CDR2 (germline): SGHVS, FNYEAQ. J lost 6 bases, V lost 5 bases, and 15 bases had no gene match. CDR3 bases: TGTGCCAGCAGCCCTAGAGGACAGGGTCCCATGGTCGAGCAGTACTTC. Protein: CASSPRGQGPMVEQYF.

The sample holds a few counts of this clonotype. This sequence joins TRBV5-6 and TRBJ2-3; 11 bases line up with TRBD2. Unmatched junction bases numbered 10, after V lost 4 bases and J lost 3 bases. This CDR3 has 17 residues. Germline loops: CDR1 SGHDT, CDR2 YYEEEE. Here the CDR3 reads CASSAMTSGNRTDTQYF. As DNA, the CDR3 is TGTGCCAGCAGCGCTATGACTAGCGGGAATCGAACAGATACGCAGTATTTT.

This clonotype was counted ten times or more. J is TRBJ2-3 and V is TRBV7-3; the match to TRBD1 covers 9 bases. V was clipped by 5 bases and J by 0 bases; unmatched bases: 9. Germline V lookup: CDR1 SGHTA, CDR2 FQGTGA. CDR3 length: 17 amino acids. CDR3 sequence: CASSVMGQGWSTDTQYF. CDR3 coding DNA: TGTGCCAGCAGCGTCATGGGACAGGGTTGGAGCACAGATACGCAGTATTTT.

This clonotype was observed at least ten times. The chain combines TRBV5-6 with TRBJ2-1, with 7 bases aligning to TRBD1. J lost 5 bases, V lost 2 bases, and 7 bases had no gene match. This CDR3 region has 15 residues. CDR1 and CDR2 from the germline V gene are SGHDT and YYEEEE. CDR3 residues: CASSFGPGQNNEQFF. The CDR3 DNA is TGTGCCAGCAGCTTTGGGCCGGGACAGAACAATGAGCAGTTCTTC. The full variable domain, with the rest looked up from reference TRBV5-6 and TRBJ2-1, is DAGVTQSPTHLIKTRGQQVTLRCSPKSGHDTVSWYQQALGQGPQFIFQYYEEEERQRGNFPDRFSGHQFPNYSSELNVNALLLGDSALYLCASSFGPGQNNEQFFGPGTRLTVL.

This rearrangement joins TRBV7-6 to TRBJ2-5; 7 positions agree with TRBD2. The CDR3 sequence is 15 residues long. The J segment lost 1 base and the V segment lost 5 bases, leaving 7 bases of the junction unmatched. Germline lookup yields CDR1 SGHVS and CDR2 FNYEAQ. CDR3: CASSRLAAAQETQYF. The CDR3 nucleotides are TGTGCCAGCAGCCGCCTAGCGGCGGCCCAAGAGACCCAGTACTTC.

This clonotype was recorded many times. The chain uses TRBV7-9 and TRBJ2-1, with D unresolved. With 3 bases removed from V and 8 bases from J, the gap between germline ends came to 11 bases. This CDR3 comprises 13 residues. Germline V gives CDR1 SEHNR, CDR2 FQNEAQ (reference sequence). DNA of the CDR3: TGTGCCAGCAGCTTGGCACCTGTCGATGAGCAGTTCTTC. Amino acids: CASSLAPVDEQFF.

This clonotype was observed at least ten times. The chain joins TRBV29-1 to TRBJ2-1; D call uncertain. Germline CDR1 reads SQVTM; CDR2 reads ANQGSEA. This CDR3 spans 11 amino acids. The V and J ends lost 4 bases and 5 bases respectively, with 6 bases between them. Here the CDR3 DNA reads TGCAGCGTTGCGTCCGACAATGAGCAGTTCTTC. Its translation: CSVASDNEQFF.